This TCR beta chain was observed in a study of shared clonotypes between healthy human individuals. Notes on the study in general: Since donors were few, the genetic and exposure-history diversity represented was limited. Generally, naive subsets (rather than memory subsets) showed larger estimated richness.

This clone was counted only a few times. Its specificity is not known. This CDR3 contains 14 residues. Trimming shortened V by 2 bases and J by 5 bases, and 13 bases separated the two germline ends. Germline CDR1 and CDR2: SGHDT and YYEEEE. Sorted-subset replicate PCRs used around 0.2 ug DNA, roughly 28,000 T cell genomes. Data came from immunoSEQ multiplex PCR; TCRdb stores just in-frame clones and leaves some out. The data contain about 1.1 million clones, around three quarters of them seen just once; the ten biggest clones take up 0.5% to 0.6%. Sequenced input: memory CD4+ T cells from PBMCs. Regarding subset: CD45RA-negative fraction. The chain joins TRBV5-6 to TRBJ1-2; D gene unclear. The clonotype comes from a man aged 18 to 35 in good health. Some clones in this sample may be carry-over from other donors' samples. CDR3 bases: TGTGCCAGCAGCTTTGGGCAGGACGTTTATGGCTACACCTTC. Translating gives CASSFGQDVYGYTF.